Following are 26 T cell receptor beta chains from one sample sequenced in a study of T cells after yellow fever vaccination. MiXCR, applied by TCRdb to the 5' RACE reads, yields one record per CDR3 protein. This table has almost 600,000 distinct CDR3 sequences, about 13% appearing once. Sequenced here: PBMCs, sampled on the day of the yellow fever booster vaccination. These receptors were obtained from a man younger than 45 who received the YFV17D yellow fever vaccine.

Concerning this clonotype: An end of the junction does not agree with germline; a read error may underlie this. The chain recombines TRBV5-1 with TRBJ2-5; D possibly corresponds to TRBD1 (6 bases). The CDR3 consists of 16 residues. CDR1 is SGHRS, CDR2 YFSETQ, per germline. The CDR3 coding sequence is TGCGCCAGCAGCCCCTCCGTGGACAGCAGGCAAGAGACCCTGTACTTC. Translating gives CASSPSVDSRQETLYF.

The chain recombines TRBV20-1 with TRBJ2-1, with TRBD2 matching 16 bases. This CDR3 has 18 residues. Germline assignment: CDR1 DFQATT and CDR2 SNEGSKA (reference sequence). The V gene end was trimmed by 7 bases and the J gene end by 6 bases; junction bases not matched to a gene: 15. The CDR3 spells CSGTLGLAGGPRPNEQFF. The CDR3 DNA is TGCAGTGGAACCCTGGGACTAGCGGGAGGGCCGCGCCCCAATGAGCAGTTCTTC.

The chain is built from TRBV5-4 and TRBJ2-7; 11 bases match TRBD2. CDR1 SGHNT and CDR2 YYREEE come from the germline V gene (reference sequence). The CDR3 is 20 residues long. The V and J ends lost 1 base and 4 bases, in that order; junction bases with no gene match: 19. The chain's CDR3 is CASSLTLFLAGGPGSYEQYF. The CDR3, as DNA: TGTGCCAGCAGCTTGACGTTGTTCCTAGCGGGAGGACCCGGAAGTTACGAGCAGTACTTC.

This clonotype was seen more than once but under ten times. The chain combines TRBV7-2 with TRBJ2-4; tentative D call: TRBD1 (6 bases). The germline gives CDR1 SGHTA, CDR2 FQGNSA. The CDR3 totals 12 residues. Trimming stripped 6 bases from V and 5 bases from J, with 8 bases between. CDR3 region: CASSWGQNIQYF. The CDR3 nucleotides read TGTGCCAGCAGTTGGGGGCAAAACATTCAGTACTTC. The full variable domain, in which reference TRBV7-2 and TRBJ2-4 provide the parts outside the CDR3, is GAGVSQSPSNKVTEKGKDVELRCDPISGHTALYWYRQSLGQGLEFLIYFQGNSAPDKSGLPSDRFSAERTGGSVSTLTIQRTQQEDSAVYLCASSWGQNIQYFGAGTRLSVL.

The CDR3 bases are TGCGCCAGCAGCTTGGAGACAGGGACGAACACTGAAGCTTTCTTT. Its translation is CASSLETGTNTEAFF. This rearrangement joins TRBV5-1 to TRBJ1-1, with 7 nucleotides matching TRBD1. This CDR3 has 15 amino acids. Looked up from germline, CDR1 is SGHRS and CDR2 is YFSETQ. V lost 0 bases and J lost 1; bases outside the gene matches: 3.

This clonotype has a handful of counts. The rearrangement joins TRBV7-3 to TRBJ2-7; possible D gene TRBD2, 6 bases. The length of the CDR3 is 13 residues. Trimming shortened V by 2 bases and J by 7 bases, and 12 bases separated the two germline ends. Germline CDR1 reads SGHTA; CDR2 reads FQGTGA. For the CDR3, the DNA is TGTGCCAGCAGCTTAGGGAGGTGGGCGGAGCAGTACTTC. It is translated as CASSLGRWAEQYF.

This clonotype showed up just a few times. The V gene is TRBV28, the J gene TRBJ2-2, with TRBD2 identical over 10 bases. CDR1 is MDHEN and CDR2 is SYDVKM in the germline V gene. The CDR3 runs to 16 residues. The V segment lost 6 bases and the J segment 5 bases; nucleotides outside the gene matches: 9. DNA for the CDR3: TGTGCCAGCAGGGAGCTAGCGGGAGCACGAACCGGGGAGCTGTTTTTT. Its protein product is CASRELAGARTGELFF.

Many counts were recorded for this clonotype. The chain combines TRBV5-1 with TRBJ2-7, with D hard to call. The CDR3 spans 13 residues. Trimming stripped 6 bases from V and 7 bases from J, with 17 bases between. The germline gives CDR1 SGHRS, CDR2 YFSETQ. For the CDR3, the DNA is TGCGCCAGCAAAGTAACTCACGGTTGGGAGCAGTACTTC. Amino acids: CASKVTHGWEQYF.

This clonotype has just a few counts. V and J are TRBV20-1 and TRBJ1-1; 7 positions match TRBD1. Germline loops: CDR1 DFQATT, CDR2 SNEGSKA (reference sequence). V lost 6 bases and J lost 1; bases outside the gene matches: 8. The CDR3 length is 14 residues. The CDR3, as DNA: TGCAGTGCCTGGTGGGACAGCCGGAACACTGAAGCTTTCTTT. Translated, it gives CSAWWDSRNTEAFF.

This clonotype came up many times. The J gene is TRBJ2-2, the V gene TRBV3-1; D is unclear. Germline CDR1 LGHDT, CDR2 YNNKEL (reference sequence). The CDR3 runs 16 residues. The V end was cut by 0 bases, the J end by 6 bases, with 14 bases between. The DNA for the CDR3 is TGTGCCAGCAGCCAAGAACCTACCGGAGTTCCCGGGGAGCTGTTTTTT. Amino acid sequence: CASSQEPTGVPGELFF.

This clonotype was found a few times. The chain links TRBV7-9 to TRBJ2-6, with D tentatively TRBD2 (5 bases). Trimming left V 5 bases short and J 4 bases short, with 12 bases between. Germline CDR1 and CDR2: SEHNR and FQNEAQ (reference sequence). This CDR3 has 15 amino acids. CDR3 protein: CASSTRTGGANVLTF. CDR3 DNA: TGTGCCAGCAGCACACGGACGGGGGGGGCCAACGTCCTGACTTTC.

This clonotype has ten or more counts. The rearrangement links TRBV9 to TRBJ1-2; TRBD1 agrees at 7 bases. The CDR3 is 13 amino acids. V trimming: 4 bases; J trimming: 4 bases; junction bases outside the gene matches: 4. Per the germline V gene, CDR1 is SGDLS and CDR2 is YYNGEE. The CDR3 nucleotides are TGTGCCAGCAGCACGACAGGGACCTATGGCTACACCTTC. Protein product: CASSTTGTYGYTF.

This clonotype was recorded a few times. V is TRBV29-1 and J is TRBJ1-6, with no clear D. The CDR3 runs 13 residues. Between the trimmed V and J ends, which lost 6 bases and 0 bases, there was a span of 6 bases. Germline CDR1 and CDR2: SQVTM and ANQGSEA. In DNA form, the CDR3 reads TGCAGCGTCTCGATCTCCTATAATTCACCCCTCCACTTT. The encoded protein is CSVSISYNSPLHF.

V and J are TRBV20-1 and TRBJ2-4; 7 bases agree with TRBD2. V was pared by 3 bases and J by 8 bases, with 7 bases of the junction left unmatched. Germline loops: CDR1 DFQATT, CDR2 SNEGSKA (reference sequence). The CDR3 is 13 amino acids. The DNA for the CDR3 is TGCAGTGCTAGTTTGGGGGGGAGGGACATTCAGTACTTC. Its translation: CSASLGGRDIQYF.

This clonotype appeared a few times. The V call is TRBV3-1, the J call TRBJ2-5, with 12 bases identical to TRBD2. CDR1 is LGHDT, CDR2 YNNKEL, per germline (reference sequence). This CDR3 comprises 14 residues. The V segment lost 6 bases and the J segment 4 bases; nucleotides outside the gene matches: 3. CDR3 coding DNA: TGTGCCAGCAGGGGACTAGCGGGTTCAGAGACCCAGTACTTC. The encoded protein is CASRGLAGSETQYF.

The CDR3 loop reads CAPRGRHLGGTGELFF. CDR3 DNA: TGTGCCCCCAGGGGGAGACACCTAGGAGGCACCGGGGAGCTGTTTTTT. V is TRBV12-3 or TRBV12-4 and J is TRBJ2-2, with TRBD1 matching over 7 bases. J lost 4 bases, V lost 11 bases, and 16 bases had no gene match. The CDR3 totals 16 residues.

The chain couples TRBV10-2 to TRBJ2-5; TRBD2 is a possible D gene (5 bases). This CDR3 has 15 residues. In germline, CDR1 is WSHSY, CDR2 SAAADI. The V and J ends lost 7 bases and 4 bases respectively, with 19 bases between them. The CDR3 nucleotides read TGCGCCAGCAAGGGAGAGCGGACGCCTGTAGAGACCCAGTACTTC. It codes for CASKGERTPVETQYF.

The genes are TRBV6-2 or TRBV6-3 and TRBJ2-1; 8 nucleotides match TRBD2. The germline CDR1 and CDR2 sequences are MNHEY and SVGEGT. V shed 8 bases, J shed 4 bases, and the junction held 4 bases outside the gene matches. CDR3 length equals 13 residues. The CDR3 nucleotides are TGTGCCAGCCAGCGGGAGTTTTACAATGAGCAGTTCTTC. Translation: CASQREFYNEQFF.

J is TRBJ2-1 and V is TRBV20-1; 7 positions match TRBD2. V lost 6 bases to trimming and J lost 2 bases; unmatched junction nucleotides: 10. The CDR3 runs 15 residues. CDR1 DFQATT and CDR2 SNEGSKA come from the germline V gene (reference sequence). As DNA, the CDR3 is TGCAGTGCGCCAAGCCCGGGACTAACCTACAATGAGCAGTTCTTC. This gives the protein CSAPSPGLTYNEQFF.

J is TRBJ2-2 and V is TRBV11-1; D may be TRBD2 (5 bases). This CDR3 spans 15 amino acids. Germline CDR1 and CDR2: SGHAT and FQDESV (reference sequence). Trimming removed 5 bases from V and 5 bases from J, with 15 bases in between. CDR3 sequence reads: CASSPVTGVTGELFF. The CDR3 region has the DNA TGTGCCAGCAGCCCTGTTACCGGGGTAACCGGGGAGCTGTTTTTT. Filled out from reference TRBV11-1 and TRBJ2-2, the complete variable domain reads EAEVAQSPRYKITEKSQAVAFWCDPISGHATLYWYRQILGQGPELLVQFQDESVVDDSQLPKDRFSAERLKGVDSTLKIQPAELGDSAMYLCASSPVTGVTGELFFGEGSRLTVL.

This sequence joins TRBV5-6 and TRBJ1-1, with D unresolved. Germline CDR1 and CDR2: SGHDT and YYEEEE. This CDR3 is 14 amino acids long. Trimming shortened V by 3 bases and J by 1 base, and 10 bases separated the two germline ends. The chain's CDR3 is CASSSPPGNTEAFF. The CDR3 DNA is TGTGCCAGCAGCTCCCCTCCCGGGAACACTGAAGCTTTCTTT.

This clonotype was seen a handful of times. This chain joins TRBV20-1 and TRBJ2-7; 9 bases match TRBD2. Germline-derived CDR1 and CDR2 are DFQATT and SNEGSKA (reference sequence). The CDR3 spans 17 residues. V shed 0 bases and J 7 bases; nucleotides not matched to a gene: 16. CDR3 in amino acids: CSARDKRYAGGPEEQYF. For the CDR3, the DNA is TGCAGTGCTAGAGATAAGAGGTACGCGGGAGGGCCGGAAGAGCAGTACTTC.

This clonotype was detected a few times. The CDR3 spells CASSLNPLSRSSPLHF. The DNA for the CDR3 is TGTGCCAGCAGCTTAAATCCCCTTTCGAGGAGCTCACCCCTCCACTTT. The rearrangement uses TRBV7-2 and TRBJ1-6; no reliable D call. Trimming stripped 2 bases from V and 10 bases from J, with 18 bases between. The germline V gene encodes CDR1 SGHTA and CDR2 FQGNSA. The CDR3 runs 16 residues.

The chain is built from TRBV29-1 and TRBJ2-3; tentative D call: TRBD2 (6 bases). Germline CDR1 reads SQVTM; CDR2 reads ANQGSEA. V was shortened by 6 bases and J by 4 bases, with 11 bases between the two germline ends. The CDR3 is 12 residues long. The CDR3 nucleotides read TGCAGCGTCGCCGGGGGATCAGATACGCAGTATTTT. Amino acid sequence: CSVAGGSDTQYF.

The chain is built from TRBV3-1 and TRBJ2-1; D may be TRBD2 (5 bases). Germline V gene lookup returns CDR1 LGHDT and CDR2 YNNKEL (reference sequence). V lost 1 base, J lost 3 bases, and 13 bases lay in between. CDR3 length: 16 amino acids. CDR3 amino acids: CASSQGRSGLYNEQFF. Here the CDR3 DNA reads TGTGCCAGCAGCCAAGGTCGCAGCGGTCTCTACAATGAGCAGTTCTTC.

The chain couples TRBV27 to TRBJ2-1; weak D call: TRBD1 (5 bases). Germline CDR1 MNHEY, CDR2 SMNVEV (reference sequence). CDR3 length: 15 amino acids. Trimming stripped 7 bases from V and 0 bases from J, with 13 bases between. The CDR3 sequence is CASTSGSGSYNEQFF. In DNA form, the CDR3 reads TGTGCCAGCACCTCAGGGTCAGGCTCCTACAATGAGCAGTTCTTC.